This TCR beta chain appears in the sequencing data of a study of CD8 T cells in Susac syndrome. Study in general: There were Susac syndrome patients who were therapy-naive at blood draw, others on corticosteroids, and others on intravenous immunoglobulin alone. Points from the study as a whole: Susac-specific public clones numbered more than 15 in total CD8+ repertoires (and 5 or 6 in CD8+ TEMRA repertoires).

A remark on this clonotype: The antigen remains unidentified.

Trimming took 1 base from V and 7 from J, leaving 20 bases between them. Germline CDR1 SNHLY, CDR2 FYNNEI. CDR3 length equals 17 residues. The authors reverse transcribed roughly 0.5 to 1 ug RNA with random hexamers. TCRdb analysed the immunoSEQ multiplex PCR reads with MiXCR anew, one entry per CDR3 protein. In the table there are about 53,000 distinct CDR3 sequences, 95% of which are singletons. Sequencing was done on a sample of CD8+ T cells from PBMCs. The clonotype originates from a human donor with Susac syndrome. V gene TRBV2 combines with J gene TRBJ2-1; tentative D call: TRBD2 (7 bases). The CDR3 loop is CASSEVLGGAPLNEQFF. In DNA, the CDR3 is TGTGCCAGCAGTGAAGTGCTGGGGGGGGCCCCGTTGAATGAGCAGTTCTTC.